The following is a T cell receptor beta chain sequence with its context. This clonotype came up many times. The clone's antigen remains unknown. The sample holds no much larger clone one base away, and base qualities are not on file. Every donor was a healthy Caucasian. The twin cohort consisted of three pairs of female monozygotic twins, all aged roughly 18 to 29 years. RNA for TCR libraries was isolated from peripheral blood mononuclear cells. The sample is drawn from a study of identical twins (dated by TCRdb to 2016 to 2017). At the level of the whole study: To test whether fetal clonotypes persist, this study deep-sequenced TCR alpha and beta repertoires from monozygotic twins, from unrelated adults of various ages, and from cord blood. To rule out contamination, replicate twin experiments were performed at different times with different library preparation protocols. Broader findings and caveats from the paper: Compared with coincidental sharing between unrelated individuals, an excess of low generation-probability sequences was observed among out-of-frame TCR alpha sequences shared between twins. Abundant cord blood beta clonotypes had fewer insertions, young adult naive repertoires showed a similar but weaker trend, and memory repertoires showed no such trend. A weaker excess of twin sharing was found in beta out-of-frame sequences because the signal-to-noise ratio was lowered by fewer shared sequences. Out-of-frame TCR alpha sharing in monozygotic twins was systematically underestimated by recombination models, whereas sharing between unrelated individuals was in agreement with the recombination models. Invariant T cells such as MAIT and iNKT could partly confound zero-insertion analyses, although diverse VJ usage argued against such confounding for most clonotypes. Conclusions relied on cross-sectional statistical analysis, since the same donors could not be followed over many years.

The library was made by 5' RACE. TCRdb lists the instrument as Illumina HiSeq 2000. Template switching introduced a universal primer binding site; the final cDNA contained a unique molecular identifier, enabling accurate counting of TCR cDNA molecules. Specific primers in the conserved constant-segment region were used to synthesize first-strand cDNA for TCR alpha and beta chains. Each cDNA library was double barcoded, with a SMART-Mk sample barcode plus Illumina barcodes, to control for contamination. Two successive PCR steps introduced TruSeq adapter sequences along with Illumina sample barcodes. The TCR alpha and beta cDNA libraries were sequenced on the Illumina HiSeq platform using custom primers. For the original study's pipeline: Unique molecular identifiers were extracted from raw reads with MiGEC, and CDR3 positions were determined with MiXCR. For each individual, recombination models were inferred using an EM algorithm with the repgenHMM and IGoR tools. Shared clonotypes were analyzed with the tcR package in R, and sharing was normalized by the product of cloneset sizes. To study raw recombination without the effects of thymic and clonal selection, out-of-frame nonproductive sequences were analyzed. TCRdb reanalyzed the raw reads on its own, using fastp at Q25 for trimming and MiXCR for clone calling, and kept in-frame beta chains. Each entry merges the rows of one CDR3 protein and shows their most common DNA and genes. In this record, the V and J calls reflect TCRdb's handling and not the investigators' own analysis. This sample lists 700,000 to 950,000 distinct CDR3 sequences; about 12% were detected once. The ten largest clones capture around 1.6% of the sample.

Trimming removed 0 bases from V and 10 bases from J, leaving 13 bases between the germline ends. The CDR3 runs 13 amino acids, cysteine and phenylalanine included. The sequence is cut down to CDR3 DNA, 39 bases in frame from base 1. Reading the germline V gene gives CDR1 SGHRS and CDR2 YFSETQ. These data also featured in a second study, about yellow fever vaccine responses in identical twins. As that second study puts it: The T cell response to vaccination in identical twins was reported by the authors to appear partly convergent and partly personalized. The study precisely tracked vaccine-responding T cell clones in identical twins.

The sample consisted of PBMCs. This clonotype was obtained from a woman aged 18-30 years in good health. The V gene is TRBV5-1 and the J gene is TRBJ1-2; TRBD1 might be the D gene, on 5 matching bases. The CDR3 protein sequence reads: CASSLGQKGHYTF. The nucleotides read TGCGCCAGCAGCTTGGGACAGAAAGGCCACTACACCTTC.